The T cell receptor (beta chain) described here comes from a study of vaccination and CD4 T cells after COVID-19. Study in general: By nasal swab PCR, the convalescent patients were SARS-CoV-2 positive, with ten or so mild cases and one severe. Overlapping spike peptides of SARS-CoV-2, HCoV-NL63, HCoV-OC43 and HCoV-229E stimulated the cells. Study-wide results and caveats: The rise in median SARS-CoV-2-reactive clonotypes, from around 21 to 38, was not significant.

Researchers used the Oncomine TCR Beta short-read assay to sequence DNA from cultured CD4+ T cells. TCRdb fed the PCR reads into MiXCR, producing one record per CDR3 protein. The sample yields about 15,000 distinct CDR3 sequences, around 50% seen once. Germline V gene data show CDR1 as SGHDN and CDR2 as FVKESK. The CDR3 runs 15 residues. V was cut by 0 bases and J by 3 bases, with 11 bases left in between. Treatment noted: roughly 11-day PBMC culture with coronavirus spike peptide pools or control peptides (ViraFEST assay). As to this clonotype: What it binds is unknown.

This specimen was cultured CD4+ T cells from blood, taken after SARS-CoV-2 vaccination. The chain is built from TRBV14 and TRBJ1-1, with D maybe TRBD1 (5 bases). The sequence derives from a human donor with COVID-19. The CDR3 here is CASSQDQGEYTEAFF. The CDR3 DNA reads as TGTGCCAGCAGCCAAGATCAGGGAGAGTACACTGAAGCTTTCTTT.